Given below is one T cell receptor beta chain in context. These data come from a study of shared clonotypes between healthy human individuals. The CDR3 loop spans 13 amino acids. Germline CDR1 SNHLY, CDR2 FYNNEI. V was shortened by 4 bases and J by 2 bases, with 9 bases between the two germline ends. Using immunoSEQ multiplex PCR, the repertoire was profiled, and TCRdb retains in-frame clones only, with some absent. The sample has about 2.4 million clones; around 94% are singletons. V is TRBV2 and J is TRBJ2-7; D is uncertain. The specimen sequenced was naive CD4+ T cells sorted from blood. The subset here: CD45RA+ positively selected. The clonotype originates from a man aged 18 to 29 in good health. CDR3 coding DNA: TGTGCCAGCAGTGTTCGCGTTACCTACGAGCAGTACTTC. Its protein is CASSVRVTYEQYF.